This T cell receptor beta chain was observed in a study of OX40 agonist ivuxolimab in advanced cancers. Overall study context: Hepatocellular carcinoma, melanoma, renal cell or head and neck cancer affected the dose-escalation patients. From about 23 to 85 years was the age range, with a mean of approximately 63 years, and about 78% were male.

Here immunoSEQ multiplex PCR was the method, and the copy in TCRdb shows in-frame clones only, minus some. This sample carries approximately 730 clones, about 77% of them seen once, and the ten largest clones take roughly 10%. CDR1 is SGHRS, CDR2 YFSETQ, per germline. CDR3 length: 17 residues. Trimming stripped 2 bases from V and 0 bases from J, with 14 bases between. This specimen was acquired in a trial of the OX40 agonist ivuxolimab. V gene TRBV5-1 combines with J gene TRBJ1-4, with D perhaps TRBD1 (5 bases). The clonotype originates from an adult with an advanced solid tumor such as melanoma, head and neck, liver or kidney cancer. This chain's CDR3 is CASSFLGRAATNEKLFF. The CDR3 nucleotides read TGCGCCAGCAGCTTTCTCGGCAGGGCTGCAACTAATGAAAAACTGTTTTTT.